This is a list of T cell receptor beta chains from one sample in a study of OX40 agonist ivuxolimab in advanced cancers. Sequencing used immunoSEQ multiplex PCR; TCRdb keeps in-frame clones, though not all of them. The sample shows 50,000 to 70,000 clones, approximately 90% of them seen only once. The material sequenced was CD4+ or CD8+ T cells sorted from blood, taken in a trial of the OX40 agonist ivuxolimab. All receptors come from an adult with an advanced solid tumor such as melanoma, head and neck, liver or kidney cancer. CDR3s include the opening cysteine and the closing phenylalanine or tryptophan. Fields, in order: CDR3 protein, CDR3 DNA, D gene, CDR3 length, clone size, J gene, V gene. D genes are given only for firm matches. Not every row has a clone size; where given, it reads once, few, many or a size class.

CASSLEGNTEAFF,TGTGCCAGCAGTTTAGAGGGGAACACTGAAGCTTTCTTT,-,13,-,TRBJ1-1,TRBV6-1
CASSANLEPTGELFF,TGTGCCAGCAGTGCAAATTTAGAGCCCACCGGGGAGCTGTTTTTT,-,15,-,TRBJ2-2,TRBV6-1
CASSLRTGFSYEQYF,TGTGCCAGTAGTCTGAGGACAGGGTTTAGCTACGAGCAGTACTTC,TRBD1,15,-,TRBJ2-7,TRBV19
CASKGDPTKSTTNEKLFF,TGTGCCAGCAAAGGGGATCCCACAAAATCGACAACTAATGAAAAACTGTTTTTT,-,18,few,TRBJ1-4,TRBV2
CASKTPGTGGDEQFF,TGTGCCAGCAAAACCCCCGGGACAGGGGGTGATGAGCAGTTCTTC,TRBD1,15,-,TRBJ2-1,TRBV27
CASSVAEMEGTDTQYF,TGTGCCAGCAGCGTAGCTGAGATGGAGGGCACAGATACGCAGTATTTT,-,16,-,TRBJ2-3,TRBV9
CASRATGNQPQHF,TGTGCCAGCAGAGCGACAGGTAATCAGCCCCAGCATTTT,-,13,-,TRBJ1-5,TRBV2
CAWSVEGAYYGYTF,TGTGCCTGGAGTGTTGAGGGGGCTTACTATGGCTACACCTTC,TRBD1,14,-,TRBJ1-2,TRBV30
CASKQAPNTGELFF,TGTGCCAGCAAGCAGGCCCCGAACACCGGGGAGCTGTTTTTT,-,14,-,TRBJ2-2,TRBV7-6
CASSLVVDLYEQYF,TGTGCCAGCAGCTTAGTGGTAGACCTATACGAGCAGTACTTC,-,14,few,TRBJ2-7,TRBV11-2
CAISERTGAGANVLTF,TGTGCCATCAGTGAGAGAACAGGGGCTGGGGCCAACGTCCTGACTTTC,TRBD1,16,-,TRBJ2-6,TRBV10-3
CASSDFGTEAFF,TGCGCCAGCAGTGATTTCGGGACTGAAGCTTTCTTT,-,12,-,TRBJ1-1,TRBV10-1
CASSLTTSGRVADTQYF,TGTGCCAGCAGCTTGACGACTAGCGGGAGGGTAGCAGATACGCAGTATTTT,TRBD2,17,-,TRBJ2-3,TRBV9
CASSPDRDQPQHF,TGTGCCAGCTCACCAGATCGCGATCAGCCCCAGCATTTT,-,13,-,TRBJ1-5,TRBV18
CASSTGLATTYEQYF,TGTGCCAGCAGCACGGGACTAGCGACAACCTACGAGCAGTACTTC,TRBD2,15,-,TRBJ2-7,TRBV2
CASSPGTVNNEQFF,TGTGCCAGCAGCCCCGGGACAGTGAACAATGAGCAGTTCTTC,TRBD1,14,-,TRBJ2-1,TRBV9
CASSYLAGDSGNTIYF,TGTGCCAGCAGTTATCTGGCCGGCGACTCTGGAAACACCATATATTTT,-,16,-,TRBJ1-3,TRBV6-5
CASGLVDLAGLPDTQYF,TGTGCTAGTGGTTTGGTTGACCTAGCGGGATTGCCAGATACGCAGTATTTT,TRBD2,17,-,TRBJ2-3,TRBV12-5
CASSLQGATNEKLFF,TGTGCCAGCAGCTTACAGGGAGCAACTAATGAAAAACTGTTTTTT,-,15,-,TRBJ1-4,TRBV11-3
CASSMGTASLSYEQYF,TGTGCCAGTAGTATGGGAACAGCCAGTCTTTCCTACGAGCAGTACTTC,-,16,few,TRBJ2-7,TRBV19
CASSLIQGATNEKLFF,TGCGCCAGCAGCTTGATACAGGGTGCAACTAATGAAAAACTGTTTTTT,-,16,-,TRBJ1-4,TRBV5-1
CAWSMLQETQYF,TGTGCCTGGAGTATGTTGCAAGAGACCCAGTACTTC,-,12,-,TRBJ2-5,TRBV30
CASSPSGVDTEAFF,TGTGCCAGCTCACCATCGGGGGTGGACACTGAAGCTTTCTTT,-,14,-,TRBJ1-1,TRBV18
CASSDSSDGTGELFF,TGCGCCAGCAGTGACAGTTCGGACGGCACCGGGGAGCTGTTTTTT,-,15,-,TRBJ2-2,TRBV10-1
CASSLESGGEYNEQFF,TGTGCCAGCAGCTTAGAATCGGGGGGAGAATACAATGAGCAGTTCTTC,TRBD2,16,-,TRBJ2-1,TRBV7-2
CASSLARGNTEAFF,TGTGCCAGCAGCTTAGCCAGGGGGAACACTGAAGCTTTCTTT,-,14,-,TRBJ1-1,TRBV7-2
CAWSLRGNQPQHF,TGTGCCTGGAGTCTCCGGGGCAATCAGCCCCAGCATTTT,-,13,few,TRBJ1-5,TRBV30
CASSLGRGTNQPQHF,TGTGCCAGCAGCTTAGGTCGCGGGACCAATCAGCCCCAGCATTTT,-,15,-,TRBJ1-5,TRBV7-8
CASSFMLGDTQYF,TGTGCCAGCAGCTTTATGTTAGGAGATACGCAGTATTTT,-,13,-,TRBJ2-3,TRBV5-6
CASSPGGGGKNIQYF,TGTGCCAGCAGCCCAGGGGGCGGCGGCAAAAACATTCAGTACTTC,TRBD1,15,-,TRBJ2-4,TRBV5-4
CASSERVAGSTDTQYF,TGCGCCAGCAGTGAGAGGGTAGCGGGAAGCACAGATACGCAGTATTTT,TRBD2,16,-,TRBJ2-3,TRBV10-1
CASSNRTIDYEQYF,TGTGCCAGCAGCAACCGGACCATAGACTACGAGCAGTACTTC,-,14,-,TRBJ2-7,TRBV21-1
CAIRQNYEQYF,TGTGCCATACGACAGAACTACGAGCAGTACTTC,-,11,-,TRBJ2-7,TRBV10-3
CASSLKAGGATDTQYF,TGTGCCAGCAGCTTGAAAGCGGGAGGGGCAACAGATACGCAGTATTTT,TRBD2,16,-,TRBJ2-3,TRBV5-4
CASSKGLAGVYDTQYF,TGTGCCAGCAGTAAGGGACTAGCGGGAGTGTACGATACGCAGTATTTT,TRBD2,16,-,TRBJ2-3,TRBV6-6
CASSRTEGLYEQYF,TGTGCCAGCAGTAGGACGGAGGGGCTCTACGAGCAGTACTTC,-,14,-,TRBJ2-7,TRBV6-5
CAINDRGGDNNEQFF,TGTGCCATCAATGATAGAGGGGGGGATAACAATGAGCAGTTCTTC,-,15,few,TRBJ2-1,TRBV10-3
CAISHDYEQYF,TGTGCCATCAGCCACGACTACGAGCAGTACTTC,-,11,-,TRBJ2-7,TRBV10-3
CASSSVQGLGNQPQHF,TGTGCCAGCAGCTCGGTCCAGGGGTTGGGCAATCAGCCCCAGCATTTT,-,16,-,TRBJ1-5,TRBV5-8
CASTTGGAGNTIYF,TGTGCCAGCACCACGGGGGGCGCTGGAAACACCATATATTTT,-,14,-,TRBJ1-3,TRBV6-5
CASSLAGRGAFF,TGTGCCAGCAGCTTAGCGGGTAGGGGAGCTTTCTTT,-,12,once,TRBJ1-1,TRBV7-2
CASSSSPGGGTHEQYF,TGTGCCAGCAGTTCCTCGCCCGGGGGGGGCACCCACGAGCAGTACTTC,TRBD2,16,-,TRBJ2-7,TRBV27
CASSEGTGDSYEQYF,TGTGCCAGCAGTGAAGGGACAGGGGACTCCTACGAGCAGTACTTC,TRBD1,15,-,TRBJ2-7,TRBV6-1
CASSLTFGGLYEQYF,TGCGCCAGCAGCCTCACTTTCGGTGGCCTCTACGAGCAGTACTTC,-,15,-,TRBJ2-7,TRBV4-3
CASSYGGTATYEQYF,TGTGCCAGCAGCTACGGTGGAACGGCTACCTACGAGCAGTACTTC,-,15,-,TRBJ2-7,TRBV11-3
CASSARRDTQYF,TGTGCCAGCAGCGCTAGACGAGATACGCAGTATTTT,-,12,once,TRBJ2-3,TRBV25-1
CASSSSTGVNTEAFF,TGTGCCAGCAGCTCCAGTACAGGGGTGAACACTGAAGCTTTCTTT,TRBD1,15,-,TRBJ1-1,TRBV7-2
CASSQAAAMTYEQYF,TGCGCCAGCAGCCAAGCGGCAGCAATGACCTACGAGCAGTACTTC,-,15,-,TRBJ2-7,TRBV4-1
CATSRDQGQNTDTQYF,TGTGCCACCAGCAGAGATCAAGGACAGAACACAGATACGCAGTATTTT,-,16,-,TRBJ2-3,TRBV15
CASSPRTDSNTEAFF,TGTGCCAGCTCACCTCGGACAGACTCTAACACTGAAGCTTTCTTT,-,15,-,TRBJ1-1,TRBV18
CASIQTPGGPSEQYF,TGTGCCAGCATCCAAACTCCGGGGGGGCCCTCCGAGCAGTACTTC,TRBD2,15,once,TRBJ2-7,TRBV7-6
CASSPRAEETQYF,TGTGCCAGCAGCCCCAGGGCGGAAGAGACCCAGTACTTC,-,13,-,TRBJ2-5,TRBV7-9
CASSPGPYNEQFF,TGTGCCAGCTCACCTGGGCCCTACAATGAGCAGTTCTTC,-,13,-,TRBJ2-1,TRBV18